The 4 T cell receptor beta chains below were found in one sample sequenced in a study of T-cell reconstitution after alpha-beta-depleted transplantation in children (dated by TCRdb to the mid-2010s). This specimen's treatment or condition label, per the study, means: allogeneic hematopoietic cell transplantation with graft depleted of TCRalphabeta T cells and CD19 B cells. Library prep was done by PCR. These reads were obtained on an Illumina HiSeq 2500. TCR library preparation used molecular barcoding, with unique molecular identifiers applied to normalize quantification of the TCRbeta repertoire. TCRdb reprocessed the public reads (quality trimming at Q25 with fastp, clone calling with MiXCR) and kept in-frame beta chains. Merged by CDR3 protein, the rows form single entries marked with the most common genes and DNA. The sample has almost 500,000 distinct CDR3 sequences on record, over 9.5% of them singletons. 2% of the sample is held by the ten biggest clonotypes.

The material was PBMCs, obtained before TCRalphabeta/CD19-depleted stem cell transplant. The receptors derive from a child under 10 years old with inherited bone marrow failure, due to receive a stem cell transplant.

This rearrangement joins TRBV5-1 to TRBJ2-7; 8 bases agree with TRBD2. The germline V gene encodes CDR1 SGHRS and CDR2 YFSETQ. CDR3 length: 15 amino acids. With V trimmed by 4 bases and J by 0 bases, 6 bases remained unmatched. The CDR3 protein is CASSILTSDSYEQYF. For the CDR3, the DNA is TGCGCCAGCAGCATCCTGACTAGCGACTCCTACGAGCAGTACTTC. The complete variable domain, with remaining parts taken from reference TRBV5-1 and TRBJ2-7, reads KAGVTQTPRYLIKTRGQQVTLSCSPISGHRSVSWYQQTPGQGLQFLFEYFSETQRNKGNFPGRFSGRQFSNSRSEMNVSTLELGDSALYLCASSILTSDSYEQYFGPGTRLTVT.

This clonotype was detected many times. J is TRBJ2-3 and V is TRBV10-3; maybe TRBD2 (5 bases). Germline loops: CDR1 ENHRY, CDR2 SYGVKD. The CDR3 covers 15 residues. With 3 bases removed from V and 4 bases from J, the gap between germline ends came to 14 bases. The CDR3 DNA sequence: TGTGCCATCAGTGACCGGACTCTCCGCGCAGATACGCAGTATTTT. Protein sequence: CAISDRTLRADTQYF.

The J gene is TRBJ1-2, the V gene TRBV6-1; D unresolved. The CDR3 runs to 13 residues. Per the germline V gene, CDR1 is MNHNS and CDR2 is SASEGT. V was trimmed by 6 bases and J by 8 bases, leaving 16 bases between them. The CDR3 reads CASSPFRAGGYTF. The CDR3, as DNA: TGTGCCAGCAGCCCTTTTAGGGCTGGGGGCTACACCTTC.

This clonotype has ten or more counts. The J gene is TRBJ1-1, the V gene TRBV5-1; no reliable D call. The V gene's germline CDR1 is SGHRS and CDR2 YFSETQ. V lost 2 bases to trimming and J lost 1 base, with 9 bases between them. This CDR3 spans 14 amino acids. The CDR3, as DNA: TGCGCCAGCAGCTTCGGGTCCACGAACACTGAAGCTTTCTTT. As protein: CASSFGSTNTEAFF.